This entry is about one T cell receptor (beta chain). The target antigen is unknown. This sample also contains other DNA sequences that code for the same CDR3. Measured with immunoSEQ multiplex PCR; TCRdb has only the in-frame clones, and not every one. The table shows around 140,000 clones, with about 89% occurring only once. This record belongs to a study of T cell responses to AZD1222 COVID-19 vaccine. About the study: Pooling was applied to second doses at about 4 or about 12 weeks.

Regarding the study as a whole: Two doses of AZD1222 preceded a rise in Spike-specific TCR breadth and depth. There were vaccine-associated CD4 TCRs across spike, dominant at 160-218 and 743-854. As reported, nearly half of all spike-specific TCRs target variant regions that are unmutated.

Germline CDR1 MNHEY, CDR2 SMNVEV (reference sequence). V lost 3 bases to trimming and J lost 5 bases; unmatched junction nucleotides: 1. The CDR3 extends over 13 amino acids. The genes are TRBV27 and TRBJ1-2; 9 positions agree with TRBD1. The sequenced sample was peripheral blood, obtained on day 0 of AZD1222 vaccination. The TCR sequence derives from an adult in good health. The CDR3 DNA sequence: TGTGCCAGCAGTTTGGGACAGGGATATGGCTACACCTTC. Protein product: CASSLGQGYGYTF.